The 24 T cell receptor beta chains in this list originate from one sample, sequenced in a study of blood T cell repertoires in COVID-19. Using immunoSEQ multiplex PCR, the repertoire was profiled, and TCRdb retains in-frame clones only, with some absent. Of about 380,000 clones in the sample, around 90% were seen once. Sequencing used PBMCs or T cells enriched from blood (not recorded which). The receptors originated from a woman younger than 30 who had recovered from COVID-19.

The genes are TRBV30 and TRBJ1-2; TRBD1 might be the D (5 bases). Trimming cost V 8 bases and J 4 bases, with 17 bases left between them. CDR3 length: 13 residues. Germline V gene lookup returns CDR1 GTSNPN and CDR2 SVGIG (reference sequence). CDR3 bases: TGTGCCACTCCTCGGCAGGGCGGCTATGGCTACACCTTC. Its translation: CATPRQGGYGYTF.

The chain joins TRBV5-1 to TRBJ1-1, with 7 bases lining up with TRBD1. V was clipped by 4 bases and J by 1 base; unmatched bases: 4. Germline CDR1 is SGHRS and CDR2 is YFSETQ. This CDR3 is 14 amino acids long. CDR3: CASSERTGNTEAFF. The CDR3 nucleotides read TGCGCCAGCAGCGAAAGGACAGGGAACACTGAAGCTTTCTTT.

The genes are TRBV29-1 and TRBJ2-1; 8 nucleotides match TRBD1. With 4 bases clipped from V and 6 bases from J, the junction kept 5 bases outside the gene matches. Germline V CDR1 and CDR2: SQVTM, ANQGSEA. CDR3 size: 13 residues. DNA of the CDR3: TGCAGCGTTGTAGAGACAGGGGTCAATGAGCAGTTCTTC. Its protein is CSVVETGVNEQFF.

The rearrangement links TRBV7-6 to TRBJ2-1; 7 bases are shared with TRBD2. V was pared by 2 bases and J by 5 bases, with 3 bases of the junction left unmatched. This CDR3 spans 14 amino acids. CDR1 is SGHVS and CDR2 is FNYEAQ in the germline V gene. In DNA form, the CDR3 reads TGTGCCAGCAGCTTATGGCTAGCGGACAATGAGCAGTTCTTC. Protein product: CASSLWLADNEQFF.

The rearrangement joins TRBV7-2 to TRBJ1-2, with TRBD1 matching over 8 bases. Trimming at V came to 5 bases and at J to 0 bases, leaving 2 bases not matched to a gene. Looked up from germline, CDR1 is SGHTA and CDR2 is FQGNSA. The CDR3 has 14 amino acids. DNA of the CDR3: TGTGCCAGCAGCCGGGGACAGGCTAACTATGGCTACACCTTC. As protein: CASSRGQANYGYTF. Supplemented by reference TRBV7-2 and TRBJ1-2, the full variable domain reads GAGVSQSPSNKVTEKGKDVELRCDPISGHTALYWYRQSLGQGLEFLIYFQGNSAPDKSGLPSDRFSAERTGGSVSTLTIQRTQQEDSAVYLCASSRGQANYGYTFGSGTRLTVV.

The table lists this clone with a few counts. The CDR3 region is CASSFRTGTGSEAFF. CDR3 bases: TGTGCCAGCAGCTTTAGGACAGGGACAGGCTCTGAAGCTTTCTTT. The genes are TRBV7-9 and TRBJ1-1; 8 bases are a match to TRBD1. From germline, CDR1 is SEHNR and CDR2 FQNEAQ (reference sequence). The junction had 9 bases not matched to a gene; V was cut back by 3 bases and J by 6 bases. This CDR3 contains 15 residues. The complete variable domain, with remaining parts taken from reference TRBV7-9 and TRBJ1-1, reads DTGVSQNPRHKITKRGQNVTFRCDPISEHNRLYWYRQTLGQGPEFLTYFQNEAQLEKSRLLSDRFSAERPKGSFSTLEIQRTEQGDSAMYLCASSFRTGTGSEAFFGQGTRLTVV.

The chain uses TRBV19 and TRBJ2-2; 8 nucleotides match TRBD1. Trimming at V came to 5 bases and at J to 6 bases, leaving 2 bases not matched to a gene. Per germline, CDR1 LNHDA and CDR2 SQIVND (reference sequence). This CDR3 has 13 residues. The CDR3 DNA follows: TGTGCCAGTAGTCTACAGGGGGCCGGGGAGCTGTTTTTT. Its translation: CASSLQGAGELFF. The complete variable domain, with remaining parts taken from reference TRBV19 and TRBJ2-2, reads DGGITQSPKYLFRKEGQNVTLSCEQNLNHDAMYWYRQDPGQGLRLIYYSQIVNDFQKGDIAEGYSVSREKKESFPLTVTSAQKNPTAFYLCASSLQGAGELFFGEGSRLTVL.

The chain has TRBV6-5 and TRBJ1-1; D gene uncertain. This CDR3 is 14 amino acids long. The V end was cut by 8 bases, the J end by 4 bases, with 17 bases between. Germline V gene data show CDR1 as MNHEY and CDR2 as SVGAGI. The CDR3 DNA follows: TGTGCCAGCTACGACCGGGATGTTGGCACTGAAGCTTTCTTT. It yields the protein CASYDRDVGTEAFF.

The rearrangement uses TRBV7-3 and TRBJ1-1; 7 nucleotides align to TRBD1. This CDR3 contains 13 residues. CDR1 and CDR2 from the germline V gene are SGHTA and FQGTGA. V was clipped by 5 bases and J by 7 bases; unmatched bases: 7. The CDR3 nucleotides read TGTGCCAGCAGCCAGACAGGGATGGGTGAAGCTTTCTTT. Its translation: CASSQTGMGEAFF. Complete variable domain (other parts from reference TRBV7-3 and TRBJ1-1): GAGVSQTPSNKVTEKGKYVELRCDPISGHTALYWYRQSLGQGPEFLIYFQGTGAADDSGLPNDRFFAVRPEGSVSTLKIQRTERGDSAVYLCASSQTGMGEAFFGQGTRLTVV.

This chain uses TRBV4-2 with TRBJ1-3; the D gene is possibly TRBD1 (5 bases). V was clipped by 1 base and J by 4 bases, with 17 bases between them. This CDR3 spans 17 amino acids. Germline lookup yields CDR1 LGHNA and CDR2 YNFKEQ. CDR3 in amino acids: CASSQVQGGDRGNTIYF. CDR3 sequence (DNA): TGTGCCAGCAGCCAAGTCCAGGGAGGGGATCGGGGAAACACCATATATTTT.

The J gene is TRBJ1-1, the V gene TRBV5-5; D is unresolved. Trimming cost V 0 bases and J 5 bases, with 14 bases left between them. The CDR3 totals 15 residues. Per the germline V gene, CDR1 is SGHKS and CDR2 is YYEKEE (reference sequence). In nucleotides, the CDR3 is TGTGCCAGCAGCTTGGAAGGAGCGAGAGGAACTGAAGCTTTCTTT. It specifies CASSLEGARGTEAFF.

The CDR3 DNA follows: TGTGCCAGCAGCCCCCTCCCTGTCCCCGGGGAGCTGTTTTTT. This codes for CASSPLPVPGELFF. The chain is built from TRBV5-6 and TRBJ2-2; D is undetermined. The germline V gene has CDR1 SGHDT and CDR2 YYEEEE. CDR3 length: 14 residues. V was clipped by 4 bases and J by 6 bases, with 13 bases between them.

This clone was observed a few times. The genes are TRBV18 and TRBJ1-1, with 9 bases matching TRBD1. The CDR3 loop spans 14 amino acids. Germline V gives CDR1 KGHSH, CDR2 LQKENI. The ends lost 6 bases at V and 4 bases at J; junction bases unmatched: 6. The CDR3 DNA follows: TGTGCCAGCTCTCTACAGGACAGGGGCACTGAAGCTTTCTTT. Protein sequence: CASSLQDRGTEAFF.

V and J are TRBV6-4 and TRBJ2-3, with 10 positions matching TRBD2. This CDR3 spans 16 amino acids. V lost 0 bases, J lost 2 bases, and 2 bases stayed unmatched. CDR1 and CDR2 (germline): MRHNA, SNTAGT. CDR3 nucleotides: TGTGCCAGCAGTGACTCTACTAGCGGGAACACAGATACGCAGTATTTT. The encoded protein is CASSDSTSGNTDTQYF.

V is TRBV18 and J is TRBJ2-5; a possible D gene is TRBD2 (5 bases). The CDR3 runs 15 residues. V was shortened by 3 bases and J by 5 bases, with 16 bases between the two germline ends. The germline gives CDR1 KGHSH, CDR2 LQKENI. In nucleotides, the CDR3 is TGTGCCAGCTCACCTCGCGCCGCGGGTGGCGAGACCCAGTACTTC. Translating gives CASSPRAAGGETQYF.

The chain joins TRBV5-1 to TRBJ2-6; maybe TRBD1 (6 bases). V dropped 4 bases and J dropped 4 bases, with 12 bases sitting between them. The CDR3 covers 15 residues. CDR1 and CDR2 (germline): SGHRS, YFSETQ. CDR3 nucleotides: TGCGCCAGCAGCGAACAGGGTCTCGGGGCCAACGTCCTGACTTTC. Translation gives CASSEQGLGANVLTF. Full variable domain (remainder filled in from reference TRBV5-1 and TRBJ2-6): KAGVTQTPRYLIKTRGQQVTLSCSPISGHRSVSWYQQTPGQGLQFLFEYFSETQRNKGNFPGRFSGRQFSNSRSEMNVSTLELGDSALYLCASSEQGLGANVLTFGAGSRLTVL.

The chain links TRBV13 to TRBJ1-2, with D perhaps TRBD1 (5 bases). Trimming left V 3 bases short and J 1 base short, with 9 bases between. The germline V gene has CDR1 PRHDT and CDR2 FYEKMQ (reference sequence). This CDR3 is built from 14 residues. DNA of the CDR3: TGTGCCAGCAGCTTCCTTGACAGTAACTATGGCTACACCTTC. Translation gives CASSFLDSNYGYTF.

The rearrangement joins TRBV10-3 to TRBJ1-2, with a tentative D call TRBD1 (5 bases). Trimming pared 10 bases from V and 6 bases from J, leaving 21 bases between. CDR3 size: 14 residues. Germline assignment: CDR1 ENHRY and CDR2 SYGVKD. The CDR3 here is CASAGVMGGDGYTF. The DNA for the CDR3 is TGTGCCAGCGCTGGGGTGATGGGGGGTGATGGCTACACCTTC.

The V gene is TRBV9, the J gene TRBJ2-5; 7 bases fit TRBD2. The CDR3 extends over 15 amino acids. J lost 4 bases, V lost 4 bases, and 10 bases had no gene match. The germline gives CDR1 SGDLS, CDR2 YYNGEE. The CDR3 loop is CASSLPGGGSETQYF. DNA of the CDR3: TGTGCCAGCAGCCTGCCTGGGGGGGGTTCAGAGACCCAGTACTTC.

The chain joins TRBV6-5 to TRBJ2-7; D unclear. Germline CDR1 and CDR2: MNHEY and SVGAGI. V was pared by 2 bases and J by 1 base, with 6 bases between. This CDR3 comprises 13 residues. CDR3 sequence: CASSYRRSYEQYF. CDR3 sequence (DNA): TGTGCCAGCAGTTACAGGAGATCCTACGAGCAGTACTTC.

The chain joins TRBV28 to TRBJ2-2; TRBD2 aligns across 7 bases. Germline V CDR1 and CDR2: MDHEN, SYDVKM. The CDR3 runs to 16 residues. V lost 2 bases and J lost 3; bases outside the gene matches: 6. As DNA, the CDR3 is TGTGCCAGCAGTTTAATGGCGGCGGGGGACACCGGGGAGCTGTTTTTT. This codes for CASSLMAAGDTGELFF.

This chain links TRBV30 with TRBJ2-7, with a tentative D call TRBD1 (6 bases). This CDR3 is built from 14 residues. Germline assignment: CDR1 GTSNPN and CDR2 SVGIG (reference sequence). Trimming took off 2 bases at V and 3 bases at J, with 14 bases between the two ends. The CDR3: CAWSSRTVHYEQYF. As DNA, the CDR3 is TGTGCCTGGAGTTCGAGGACAGTTCACTACGAGCAGTACTTC. The complete variable domain, with remaining parts taken from reference TRBV30 and TRBJ2-7, reads SQTIHQWPATLVQPVGSPLSLECTVEGTSNPNLYWYRQAAGRGLQLLFYSVGIGQISSEVPQNLSASRPQDRQFILSSKKLLLSDSGFYLCAWSSRTVHYEQYFGPGTRLTVT.

The chain carries TRBV10-3 and TRBJ2-6; 9 nucleotides line up with TRBD2. Germline loops: CDR1 ENHRY, CDR2 SYGVKD. Unmatched junction bases numbered 12, after V lost 3 bases and J lost 0 bases. CDR3 length: 20 amino acids. CDR3 in DNA: TGTGCCATCAGTGAAGGGGTAGCGGGGGTCTCGAGCTCTGGGGCCAACGTCCTGACTTTC. Encoded protein: CAISEGVAGVSSSGANVLTF.

The genes are TRBV7-9 and TRBJ2-7; 7 bases agree with TRBD1. Looked up from germline, CDR1 is SEHNR and CDR2 is FQNEAQ (reference sequence). V was clipped by 4 bases and J by 2 bases; unmatched bases: 5. This CDR3 region has 14 residues. In nucleotides, the CDR3 is TGTGCCAGCAGCTCCCCGGGACAGCCCTACGAGCAGTACTTC. Encoded protein: CASSSPGQPYEQYF.